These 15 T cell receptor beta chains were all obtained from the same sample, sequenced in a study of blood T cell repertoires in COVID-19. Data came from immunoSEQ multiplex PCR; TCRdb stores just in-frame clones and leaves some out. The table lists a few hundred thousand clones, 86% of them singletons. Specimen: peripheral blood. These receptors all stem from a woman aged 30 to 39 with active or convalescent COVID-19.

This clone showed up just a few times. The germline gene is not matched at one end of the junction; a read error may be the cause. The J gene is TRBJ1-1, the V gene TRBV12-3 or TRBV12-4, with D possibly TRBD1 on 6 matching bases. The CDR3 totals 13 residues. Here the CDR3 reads CASSLSQGPYRYF. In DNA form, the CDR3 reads TGTGCCAGCAGTTTATCGCAGGGGCCCTATAGGTACTTT.

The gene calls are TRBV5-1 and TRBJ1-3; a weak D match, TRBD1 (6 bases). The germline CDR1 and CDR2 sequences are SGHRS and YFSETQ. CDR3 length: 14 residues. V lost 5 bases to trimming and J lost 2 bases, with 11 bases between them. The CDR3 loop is CASRAQGTGNTIYF. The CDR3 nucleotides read TGCGCCAGCAGAGCTCAGGGGACTGGAAACACCATATATTTT.

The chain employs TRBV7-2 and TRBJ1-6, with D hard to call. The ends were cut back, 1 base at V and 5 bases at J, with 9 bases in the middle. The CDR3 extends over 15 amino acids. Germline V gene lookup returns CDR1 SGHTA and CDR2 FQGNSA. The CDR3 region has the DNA TGTGCCAGCAGCTTAGACGGTCGAAATAATTCACCCCTCCACTTT. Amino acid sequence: CASSLDGRNNSPLHF.

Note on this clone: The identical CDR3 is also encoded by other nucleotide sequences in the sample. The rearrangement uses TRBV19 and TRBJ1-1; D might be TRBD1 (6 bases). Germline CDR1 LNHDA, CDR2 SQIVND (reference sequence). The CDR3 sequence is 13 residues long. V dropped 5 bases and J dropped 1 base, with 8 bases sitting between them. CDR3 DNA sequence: TGTGCCAGTAGTTCACAGGGGAACACTGAAGCTTTCTTT. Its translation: CASSSQGNTEAFF.

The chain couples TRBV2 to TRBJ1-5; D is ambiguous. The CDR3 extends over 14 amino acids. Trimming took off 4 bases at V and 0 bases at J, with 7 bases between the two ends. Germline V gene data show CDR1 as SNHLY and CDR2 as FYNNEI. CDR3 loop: CASSGRLSNQPQHF. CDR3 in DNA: TGTGCCAGCAGTGGGAGACTTAGCAATCAGCCCCAGCATTTT.

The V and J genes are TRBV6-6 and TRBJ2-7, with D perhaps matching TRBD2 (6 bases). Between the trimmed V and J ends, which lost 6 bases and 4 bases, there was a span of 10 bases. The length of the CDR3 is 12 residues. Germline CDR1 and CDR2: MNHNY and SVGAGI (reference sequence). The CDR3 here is CASSPGVYEQYF. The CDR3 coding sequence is TGTGCCAGCAGCCCGGGGGTTTACGAGCAGTACTTC.

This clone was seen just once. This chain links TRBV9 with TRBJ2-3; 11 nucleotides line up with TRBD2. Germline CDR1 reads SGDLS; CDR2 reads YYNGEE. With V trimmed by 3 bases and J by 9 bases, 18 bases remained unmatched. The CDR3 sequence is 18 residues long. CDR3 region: CASSAEAPRLAGMGTQYF. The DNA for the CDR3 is TGTGCCAGCAGCGCGGAAGCCCCGAGACTAGCGGGGATGGGGACGCAGTATTTT.

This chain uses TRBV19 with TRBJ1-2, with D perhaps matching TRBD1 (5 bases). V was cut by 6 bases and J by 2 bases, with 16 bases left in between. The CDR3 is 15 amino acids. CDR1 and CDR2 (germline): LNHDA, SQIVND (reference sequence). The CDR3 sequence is CASSHVGGANYGYTF. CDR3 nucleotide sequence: TGTGCCAGTAGCCATGTCGGCGGGGCCAACTATGGCTACACCTTC.

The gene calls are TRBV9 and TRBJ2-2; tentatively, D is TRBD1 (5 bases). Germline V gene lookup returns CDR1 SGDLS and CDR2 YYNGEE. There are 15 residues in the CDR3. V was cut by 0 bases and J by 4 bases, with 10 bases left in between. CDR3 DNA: TGTGCCAGCAGCGTAGAGGACACCTCCACCGGGGAGCTGTTTTTT. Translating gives CASSVEDTSTGELFF.

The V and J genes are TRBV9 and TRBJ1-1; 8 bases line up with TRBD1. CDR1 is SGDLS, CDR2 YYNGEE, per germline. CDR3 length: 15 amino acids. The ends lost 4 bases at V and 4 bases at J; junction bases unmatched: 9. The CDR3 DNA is TGTGCCAGCAGCTCCCTCCAGGGGGCCGGCACTGAAGCTTTCTTT. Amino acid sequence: CASSSLQGAGTEAFF.

As DNA, the CDR3 is TGTGCCACCAGTGCCACTACCGGGACAGGGGGCCTTTCGTACAATGAGCAGTTCTTC. Protein product: CATSATTGTGGLSYNEQFF. The J gene is TRBJ2-1, the V gene TRBV24-1; 12 bases are a match to TRBD1. The CDR3 length is 19 residues. Germline lookup yields CDR1 KGHDR and CDR2 SFDVKD. The V segment lost 5 bases and the J segment 4 bases; nucleotides outside the gene matches: 14.

The CDR3 DNA reads as TGTGCCAGCAGTTTGTCGACACCAACCGGGGAGCTGTTTTTT. Its protein is CASSLSTPTGELFF. The chain carries TRBV27 and TRBJ2-2, with D unclear. Germline CDR1 MNHEY, CDR2 SMNVEV (reference sequence). The length of the CDR3 is 14 residues. V was shortened by 3 bases and J by 5 bases, with 10 bases between the two germline ends.

CDR3 protein: CAWKAAGGVTEAFF. CDR3 DNA sequence: TGTGCCTGGAAAGCGGCAGGGGGTGTCACTGAAGCTTTCTTT. The rearrangement links TRBV30 to TRBJ1-1, with TRBD1 matching 7 bases. The ends lost 4 bases at V and 4 bases at J; junction bases unmatched: 9. The CDR3 length is 14 residues. CDR1 GTSNPN and CDR2 SVGIG come from the germline V gene (reference sequence).

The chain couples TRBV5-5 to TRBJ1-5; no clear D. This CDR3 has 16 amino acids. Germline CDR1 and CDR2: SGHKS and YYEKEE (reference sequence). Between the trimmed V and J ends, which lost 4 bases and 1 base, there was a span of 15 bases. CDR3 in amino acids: CASSPGSGRSNQPQHF. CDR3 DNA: TGTGCCAGCAGCCCCGGCTCGGGGAGGAGCAATCAGCCCCAGCATTTT.

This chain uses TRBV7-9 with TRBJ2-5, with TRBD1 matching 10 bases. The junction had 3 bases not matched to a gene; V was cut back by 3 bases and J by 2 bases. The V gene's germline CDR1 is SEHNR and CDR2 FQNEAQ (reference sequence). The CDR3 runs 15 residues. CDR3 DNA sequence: TGTGCCAGCAGCTTCCCGGGACAGGGGCAAGAGACCCAGTACTTC. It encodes CASSFPGQGQETQYF.